This T cell receptor (beta chain) was sequenced in a study of blood T cells in healthy people across ages. Study summary: The template switching approach captured approximately one barcoded beta molecule for every two T cells. Study-wide findings and caveats: There was a strong correlation between TCR beta diversity and naive T cell percentage. Both naive CD4+ cell counts and diversity were greater in long-lived donors than in aged donors.

Drawing of peripheral blood yielded 7.5 to 10 milliliters from each donor. The germline gives CDR1 DFQATT, CDR2 SNEGSKA (reference sequence). This CDR3 spans 15 amino acids. Primed by a sample-barcoded 5' primer and a J-beta primer mix, a second PCR proceeded for about 6 to 12 cycles. TCRdb recomputed calls from the 5' RACE reads with MiXCR, one row per CDR3 protein. The profile shows around 900,000 distinct CDR3 sequences, about 30% of them singletons. This clonotype came up a few times. Antigen unknown. One junction end disagrees with the germline gene, perhaps due to a read error. Sequenced sample: blood. The rearrangement joins TRBV20-1 to TRBJ1-4; D unclear. The TCR sequence derives from a woman of 80 years or more in good health. The CDR3 sequence is CSADSPGPFNDKLFF. The CDR3 nucleotides are TGCAGTGCAGATTCACCCGGGCCTTTCAATGACAAACTGTTTTTT.